This T cell receptor beta chain came from a study of vaccination and CD4 T cells after COVID-19. Study at large: Cells were stimulated with overlapping spike peptide pools from SARS-CoV-2, HCoV-NL63, HCoV-OC43 and HCoV-229E.

Researchers used the Oncomine TCR Beta short-read assay to sequence DNA from cultured CD4+ T cells. TCRdb itself ran the PCR reads through MiXCR, one entry per CDR3 protein. Seen here are 16,000 or so distinct CDR3 sequences, 40% to 65% observed once, and the top ten hold around 3.4%. This sample's treatment: approximately nine-day PBMC culture with coronavirus spike peptide pools or control peptides (ViraFEST assay). On this clonotype itself: Its antigen is not known.

The germline V gene has CDR1 LNHDA and CDR2 SQIVND (reference sequence). CDR3 length: 16 amino acids. V lost 5 bases to trimming and J lost 4 bases; unmatched junction nucleotides: 11. The chain recombines TRBV19 with TRBJ1-5; 7 bases are shared with TRBD1. The receptor was isolated from a human donor who had recovered from COVID-19. The sequences come from CD4+ T cells from blood, cultured in vitro, collected before SARS-CoV-2 vaccination. CDR3 amino acids: CASSVISGQQNQPQHF. In DNA form, the CDR3 reads TGTGCCAGTAGTGTAATTTCGGGACAGCAGAATCAGCCCCAGCATTTT.